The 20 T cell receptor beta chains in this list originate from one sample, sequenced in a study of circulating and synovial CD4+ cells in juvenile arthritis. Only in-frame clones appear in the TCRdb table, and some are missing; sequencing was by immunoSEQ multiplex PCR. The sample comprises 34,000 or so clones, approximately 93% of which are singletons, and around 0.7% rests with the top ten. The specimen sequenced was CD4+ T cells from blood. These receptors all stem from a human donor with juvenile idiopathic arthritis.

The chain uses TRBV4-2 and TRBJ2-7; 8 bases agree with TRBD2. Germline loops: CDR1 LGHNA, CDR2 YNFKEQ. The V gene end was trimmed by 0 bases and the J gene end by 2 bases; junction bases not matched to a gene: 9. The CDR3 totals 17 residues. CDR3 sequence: CASSQERSGGLTYEQYF. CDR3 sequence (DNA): TGTGCCAGCAGCCAAGAGAGGAGCGGGGGCCTAACCTACGAGCAGTACTTC.

The CDR3 reads CASSARQGPNYGYTF. DNA for the CDR3: TGTGCCAGCAGCGCCCGACAGGGACCTAACTATGGCTACACCTTC. This chain links TRBV9 with TRBJ1-2, with TRBD1 identical over 7 bases. Trimming took 3 bases from V and 0 from J; bases not matched to a gene: 5. The CDR3 is made up of 15 amino acids. Per the germline V gene, CDR1 is SGDLS and CDR2 is YYNGEE.

CDR3 amino acids: CASILGGDTNYGYTF. The CDR3 region has the DNA TGTGCCAGCATCCTTGGAGGGGATACTAACTATGGCTACACCTTC. The genes are TRBV5-6 and TRBJ1-2; tentative D call: TRBD1 (5 bases). The germline gives CDR1 SGHDT, CDR2 YYEEEE. Trimming shortened V by 6 bases and J by 0 bases, and 15 bases separated the two germline ends. CDR3 length equals 15 residues.

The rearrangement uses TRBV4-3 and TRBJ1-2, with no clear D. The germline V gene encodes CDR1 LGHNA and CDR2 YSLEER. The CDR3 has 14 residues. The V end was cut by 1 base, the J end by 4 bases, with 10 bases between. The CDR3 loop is CASSQVNSPYGYTF. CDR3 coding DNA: TGCGCCAGCAGCCAAGTTAACAGCCCCTATGGCTACACCTTC.

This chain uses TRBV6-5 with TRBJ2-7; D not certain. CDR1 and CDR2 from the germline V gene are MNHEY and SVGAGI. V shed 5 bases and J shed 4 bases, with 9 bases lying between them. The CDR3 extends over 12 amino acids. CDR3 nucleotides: TGTGCCAGCAGTGAAGCTCGGTACGAGCAGTACTTC. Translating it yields CASSEARYEQYF.

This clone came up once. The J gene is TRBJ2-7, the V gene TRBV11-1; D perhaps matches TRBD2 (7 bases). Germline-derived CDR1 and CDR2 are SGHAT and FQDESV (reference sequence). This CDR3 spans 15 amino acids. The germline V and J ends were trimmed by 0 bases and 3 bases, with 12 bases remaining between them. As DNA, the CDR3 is TGTGCCAGCAGCTTAGCAGCGGGACACCACTACGAGCAGTACTTC. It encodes CASSLAAGHHYEQYF.

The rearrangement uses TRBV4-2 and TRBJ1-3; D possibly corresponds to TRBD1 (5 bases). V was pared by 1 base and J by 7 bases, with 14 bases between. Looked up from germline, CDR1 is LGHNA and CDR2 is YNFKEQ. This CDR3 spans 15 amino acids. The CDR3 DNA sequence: TGTGCCAGCAGCCAAGTGGAGGGAGACAGCAACACCATATATTTT. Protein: CASSQVEGDSNTIYF.

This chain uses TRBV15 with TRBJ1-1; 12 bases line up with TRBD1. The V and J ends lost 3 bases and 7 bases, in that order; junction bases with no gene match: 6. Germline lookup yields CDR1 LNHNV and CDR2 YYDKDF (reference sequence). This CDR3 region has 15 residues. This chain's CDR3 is CATSSLGTGGFEAFF. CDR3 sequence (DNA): TGTGCCACCAGCAGTCTGGGGACAGGGGGCTTTGAAGCTTTCTTT.

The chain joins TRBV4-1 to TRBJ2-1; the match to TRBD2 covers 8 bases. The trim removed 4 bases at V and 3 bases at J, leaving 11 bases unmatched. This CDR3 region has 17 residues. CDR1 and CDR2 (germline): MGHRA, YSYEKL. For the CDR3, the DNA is TGCGCCAGCAGCCCCAACCGGGCAGCGGGGGTCTACAATGAGCAGTTCTTC. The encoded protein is CASSPNRAAGVYNEQFF.

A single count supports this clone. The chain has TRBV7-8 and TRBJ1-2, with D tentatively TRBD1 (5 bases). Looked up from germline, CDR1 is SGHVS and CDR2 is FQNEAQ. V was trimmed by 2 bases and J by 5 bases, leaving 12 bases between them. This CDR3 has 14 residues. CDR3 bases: TGTGCCAGCAGCTTAAGGTTGGAGGGGTATGGCTACACCTTC. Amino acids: CASSLRLEGYGYTF.

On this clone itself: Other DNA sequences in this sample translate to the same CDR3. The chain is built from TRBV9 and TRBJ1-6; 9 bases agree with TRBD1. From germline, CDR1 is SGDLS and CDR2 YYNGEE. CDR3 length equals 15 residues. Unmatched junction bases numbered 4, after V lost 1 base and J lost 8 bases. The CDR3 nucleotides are TGTGCCAGCAGCGTATCGGACAGGGGTGATTCACCCCTCCACTTT. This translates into CASSVSDRGDSPLHF.

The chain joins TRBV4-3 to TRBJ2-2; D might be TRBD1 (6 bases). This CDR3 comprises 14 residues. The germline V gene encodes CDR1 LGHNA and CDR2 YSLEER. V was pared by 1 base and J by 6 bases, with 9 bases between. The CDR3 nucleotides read TGCGCCAGCAGCCAAGGCAGGGGTTCCGGGGAGCTGTTTTTT. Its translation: CASSQGRGSGELFF.

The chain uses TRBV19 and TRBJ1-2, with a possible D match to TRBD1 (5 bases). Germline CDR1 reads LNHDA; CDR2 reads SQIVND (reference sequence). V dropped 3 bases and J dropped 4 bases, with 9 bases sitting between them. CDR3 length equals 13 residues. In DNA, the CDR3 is TGTGCCAGTAGTATTTACAGGCTCTATGGCTACACCTTC. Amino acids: CASSIYRLYGYTF.

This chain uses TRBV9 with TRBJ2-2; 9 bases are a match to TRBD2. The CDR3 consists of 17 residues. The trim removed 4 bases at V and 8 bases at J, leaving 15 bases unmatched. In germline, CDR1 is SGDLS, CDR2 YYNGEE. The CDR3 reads CASSPHGGRGGRGELFF. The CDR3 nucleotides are TGTGCCAGCAGCCCCCATGGAGGGCGGGGGGGCCGTGGGGAGCTGTTTTTT.

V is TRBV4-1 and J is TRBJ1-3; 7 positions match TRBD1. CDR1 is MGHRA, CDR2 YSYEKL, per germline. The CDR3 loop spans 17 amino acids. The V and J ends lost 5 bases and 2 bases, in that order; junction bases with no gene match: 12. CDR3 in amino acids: CASSTPGTAITGNTIYF. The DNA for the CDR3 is TGCGCCAGCAGCACTCCCGGGACAGCGATTACTGGAAACACCATATATTTT.

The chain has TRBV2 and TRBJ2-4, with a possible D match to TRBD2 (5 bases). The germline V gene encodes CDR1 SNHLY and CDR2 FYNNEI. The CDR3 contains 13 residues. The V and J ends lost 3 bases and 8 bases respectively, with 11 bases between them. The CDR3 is CASSDEGWDIQYF. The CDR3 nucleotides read TGTGCCAGCAGTGACGAGGGATGGGACATTCAGTACTTC.

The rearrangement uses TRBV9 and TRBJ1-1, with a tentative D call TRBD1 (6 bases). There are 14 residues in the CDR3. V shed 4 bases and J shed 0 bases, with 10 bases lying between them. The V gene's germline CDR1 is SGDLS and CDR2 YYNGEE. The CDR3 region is CASSPPGVNTEAFF. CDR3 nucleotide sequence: TGTGCCAGCAGCCCCCCAGGGGTGAACACTGAAGCTTTCTTT.

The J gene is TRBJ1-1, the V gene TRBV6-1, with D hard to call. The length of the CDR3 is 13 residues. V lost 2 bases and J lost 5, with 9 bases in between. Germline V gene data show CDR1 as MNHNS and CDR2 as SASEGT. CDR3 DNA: TGTGCCAGCAGTGAAAGTTCGGTTACTGAAGCTTTCTTT. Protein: CASSESSVTEAFF.

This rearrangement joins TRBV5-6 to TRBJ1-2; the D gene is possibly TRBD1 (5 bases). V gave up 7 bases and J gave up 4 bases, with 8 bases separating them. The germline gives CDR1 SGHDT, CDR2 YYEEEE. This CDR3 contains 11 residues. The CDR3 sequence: CASGATYGYTF. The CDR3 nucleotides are TGTGCCAGCGGGGCAACCTATGGCTACACCTTC. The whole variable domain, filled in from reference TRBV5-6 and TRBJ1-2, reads DAGVTQSPTHLIKTRGQQVTLRCSPKSGHDTVSWYQQALGQGPQFIFQYYEEEERQRGNFPDRFSGHQFPNYSSELNVNALLLGDSALYLCASGATYGYTFGSGTRLTVV.

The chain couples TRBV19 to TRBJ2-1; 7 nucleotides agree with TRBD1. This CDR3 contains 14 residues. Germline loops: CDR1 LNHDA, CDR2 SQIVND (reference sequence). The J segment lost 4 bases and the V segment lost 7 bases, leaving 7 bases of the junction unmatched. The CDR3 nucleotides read TGTGCCAGTAATGTGGGACAGACTTACAATGAGCAGTTCTTC. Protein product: CASNVGQTYNEQFF.